A single TCR beta chain is shown here with its context. As a fraction of the sample, this clonotype is medium-sized (0.01 to 0.1%). This clone's antigen is unknown. Per-nucleotide qualities are absent, and no much larger clonotype sits a single base away. The record originates from a study of spatial heterogeneity in lung cancer (dated by TCRdb to about 2019). At the level of the whole study: More beta-chain than alpha-chain transcripts were consistently detected, likely reflecting higher beta-chain transcript abundance. In tumor regions, TCR transcript counts showed a strong correlation with a T cell transcriptional module score from matched bulk RNA-seq. In the raw uncorrected reads, each unique combination of TCR and UMI appeared more than ten times on average. Both alpha and beta chains were TCR-sequenced in samples taken at surgery, namely 220 tumor regions, around 64 matched nontumor lung samples and 45 to 60 PBMC samples. The study linked features of the TCR repertoire to counts of nonsynonymous mutations, which were determined by whole-exome sequencing of tumor tissue. The study quantitatively compared TCR alpha and beta repertoires across multiple tumor regions, matched nontumor lung and blood in non-small cell lung cancer. What the authors observed across the whole study: Counts of ubiquitous and regional expanded TCRs correlated with counts of ubiquitous and regional nonsynonymous mutations, respectively. A correlation was observed between the number of expanded intratumoral alpha and beta TCRs and the tumor nonsynonymous mutation count. Confirming at a functional level the hypothesis that regional TCRs recognize regional mutations was considered to require additional single-cell paired TCR alpha and beta sequencing. Estimated TCR-seq coverage of tumor T cells was only about 7.4% for alpha chains and 13% for beta chains.

The CDR3, from cysteine to phenylalanine, totals 15 residues. The CDR3 DNA has 45 bases and is translated from base 1. The germline V gene (reference sequence) sets CDR1 to DFQATT and CDR2 to SNEGSKA. After removal of 5 bases from V and 3 bases from J, the junction retains 9 bases not matched to a gene. Libraries came from 5' RACE. TCRdb lists the instrument as NextSeq 500. To allow correction of PCR and sequencing errors, the TCR library protocol tagged every TCR cDNA molecule with a unique molecular identifier. As for the authors' bioinformatics: Decombinator tools were used for TCR identification, UMI-based error correction and CDR3 extraction. Expanded TCRs were defined as those above a frequency of 2 per 1,000, corresponding to the top 1% of the tumor frequency distribution. Expanded tumor TCRs were classed as regional if statistically deemed absent (corrected P<0.05) from at least one tumor region, otherwise ubiquitous. Each repertoire was subsampled 100 times to 5,000 TCRs, after which Renyi diversity was computed with the R vegan package. CDR3 similarity networks were constructed using string-kernel similarity of amino acid triplets, with links drawn between CDR3s whose pairwise similarity was above 0.82. The public reads were run again by TCRdb, first through fastp at Q25 and then through MiXCR, and only productive beta chains were kept. Rows are unified per CDR3 protein, each entry keeping the most common DNA and genes. TCRdb's processing, not the study's, gives the V and J calls here. Across this sample there are over 10,000 distinct CDR3 sequences, with roughly 5.4% seen only once. The top ten constitute around 39% of the sample.

Explained via the paper, the time point label denotes: sample taken at primary tumor resection. Samples were obtained from about 69 patients with early-stage, untreated non-small cell lung cancer from the lung TRACERx cohort. Whole RNA extracted from tumor and nontumor lung tissue, or from cryopreserved PBMC samples, was used for TCR sequencing without cell sorting. Patients were selected for TCR sequencing only if sufficient RNA was available from at least two tumor regions. A lung pathologist reviewed the tumor and adjacent nontumor lung specimens before the specimens were selected. The chain uses TRBV20-1 and TRBJ2-2, with 7 central nucleotides matching TRBD1. The receptor's source is a male donor with early-stage non-small cell lung cancer. Here the sequenced sample was lung tumor tissue, taken at surgery. The CDR3: CSAPSTGSHTGELFF. The DNA sequence reads TGCAGTGCTCCGTCGACAGGGAGTCACACCGGGGAGCTGTTTTTT.